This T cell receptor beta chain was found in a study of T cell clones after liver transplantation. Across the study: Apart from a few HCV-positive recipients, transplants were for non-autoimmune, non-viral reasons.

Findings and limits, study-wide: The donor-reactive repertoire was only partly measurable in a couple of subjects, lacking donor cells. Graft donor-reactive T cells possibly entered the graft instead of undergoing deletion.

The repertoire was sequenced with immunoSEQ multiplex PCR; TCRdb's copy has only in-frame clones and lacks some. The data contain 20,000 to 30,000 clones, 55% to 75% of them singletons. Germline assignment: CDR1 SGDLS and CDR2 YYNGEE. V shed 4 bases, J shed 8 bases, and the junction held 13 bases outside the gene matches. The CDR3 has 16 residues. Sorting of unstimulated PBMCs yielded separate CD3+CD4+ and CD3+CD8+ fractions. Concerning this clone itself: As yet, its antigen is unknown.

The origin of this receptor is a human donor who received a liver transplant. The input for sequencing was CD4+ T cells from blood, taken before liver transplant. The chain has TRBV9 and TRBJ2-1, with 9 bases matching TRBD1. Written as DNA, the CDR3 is TGTGCCAGCAGCCCTACCCCGGGACAGGGAAGGGATGAGCAGTTCTTC. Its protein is CASSPTPGQGRDEQFF. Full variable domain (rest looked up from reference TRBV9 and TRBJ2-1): DSGVTQTPKHLITATGQRVTLRCSPRSGDLSVYWYQQSLDQGLQFLIQYYNGEERAKGNILERFSAQQFPDLHSELNLSSLELGDSALYFCASSPTPGQGRDEQFFGPGTRLTVL.